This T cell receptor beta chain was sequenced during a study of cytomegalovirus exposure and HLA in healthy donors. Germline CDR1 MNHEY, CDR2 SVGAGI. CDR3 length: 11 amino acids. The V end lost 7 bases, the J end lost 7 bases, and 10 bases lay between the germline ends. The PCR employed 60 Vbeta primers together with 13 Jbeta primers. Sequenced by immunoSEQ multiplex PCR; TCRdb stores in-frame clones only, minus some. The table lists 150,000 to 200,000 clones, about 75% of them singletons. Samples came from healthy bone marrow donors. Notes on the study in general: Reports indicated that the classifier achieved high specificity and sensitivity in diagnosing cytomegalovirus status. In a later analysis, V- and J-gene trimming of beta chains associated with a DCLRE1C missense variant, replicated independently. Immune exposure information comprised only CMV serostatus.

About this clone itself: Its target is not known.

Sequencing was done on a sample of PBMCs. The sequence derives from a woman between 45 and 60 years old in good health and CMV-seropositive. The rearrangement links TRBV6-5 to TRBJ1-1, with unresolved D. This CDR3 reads CASITPGEAFF. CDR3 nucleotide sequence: TGTGCCAGCATAACTCCCGGTGAAGCTTTCTTT.